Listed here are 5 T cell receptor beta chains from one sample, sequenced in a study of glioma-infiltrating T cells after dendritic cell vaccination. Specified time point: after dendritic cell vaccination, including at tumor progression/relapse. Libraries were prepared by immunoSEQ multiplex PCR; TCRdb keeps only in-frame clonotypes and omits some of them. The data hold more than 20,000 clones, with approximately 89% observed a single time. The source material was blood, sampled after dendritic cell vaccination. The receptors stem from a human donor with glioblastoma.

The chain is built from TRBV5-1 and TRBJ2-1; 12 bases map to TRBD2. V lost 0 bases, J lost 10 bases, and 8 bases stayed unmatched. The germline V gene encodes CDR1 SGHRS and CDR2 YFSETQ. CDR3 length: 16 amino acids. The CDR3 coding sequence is TGCGCCAGCAGCTTGGATCCTAGCGGGGGGGCGGGGGAGCAGTTCTTC. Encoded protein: CASSLDPSGGAGEQFF.

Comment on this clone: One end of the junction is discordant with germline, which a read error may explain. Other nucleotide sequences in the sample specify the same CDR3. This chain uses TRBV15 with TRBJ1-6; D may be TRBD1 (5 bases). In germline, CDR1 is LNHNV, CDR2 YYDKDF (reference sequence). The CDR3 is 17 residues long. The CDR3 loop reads CATSIRGGLVYNSPLHF. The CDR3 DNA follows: TGTGCCACCAGCATCCGCGGGGGTTTGGTCTATAATTCCCCCCTCCACTTT.

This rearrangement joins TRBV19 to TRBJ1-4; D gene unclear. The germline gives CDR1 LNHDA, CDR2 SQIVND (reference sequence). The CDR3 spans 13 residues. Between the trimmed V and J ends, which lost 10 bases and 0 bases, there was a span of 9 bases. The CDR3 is CATNSATNEKLFF. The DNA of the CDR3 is TGTGCCACCAACAGTGCAACTAATGAAAAACTGTTTTTT. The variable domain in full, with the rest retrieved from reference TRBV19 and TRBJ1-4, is DGGITQSPKYLFRKEGQNVTLSCEQNLNHDAMYWYRQDPGQGLRLIYYSQIVNDFQKGDIAEGYSVSREKKESFPLTVTSAQKNPTAFYLCATNSATNEKLFFGSGTQLSVL.

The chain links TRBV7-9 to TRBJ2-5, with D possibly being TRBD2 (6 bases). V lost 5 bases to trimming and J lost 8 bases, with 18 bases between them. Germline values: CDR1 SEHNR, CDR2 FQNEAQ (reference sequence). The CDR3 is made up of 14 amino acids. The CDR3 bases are TGTGCCAGCAGCCCCGGGGGTCCGGTAGTAACCCAGTACTTC. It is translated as CASSPGGPVVTQYF.

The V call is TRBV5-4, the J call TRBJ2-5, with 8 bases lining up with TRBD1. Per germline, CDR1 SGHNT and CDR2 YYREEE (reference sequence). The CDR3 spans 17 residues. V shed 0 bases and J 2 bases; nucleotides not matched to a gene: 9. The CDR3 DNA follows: TGTGCCAGCAGCTTGGGGGGGACAGGCCGAATTCAAGAGACCCAGTACTTC. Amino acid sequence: CASSLGGTGRIQETQYF.